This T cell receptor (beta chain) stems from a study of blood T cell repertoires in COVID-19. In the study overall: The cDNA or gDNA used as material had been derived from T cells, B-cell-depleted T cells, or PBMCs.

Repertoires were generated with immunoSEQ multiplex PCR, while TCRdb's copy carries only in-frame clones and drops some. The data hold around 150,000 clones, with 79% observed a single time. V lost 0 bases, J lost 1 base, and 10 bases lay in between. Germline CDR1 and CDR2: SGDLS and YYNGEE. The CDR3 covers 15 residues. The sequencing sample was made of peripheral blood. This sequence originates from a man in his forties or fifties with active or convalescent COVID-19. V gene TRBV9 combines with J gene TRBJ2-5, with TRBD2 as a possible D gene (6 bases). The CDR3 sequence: CASSVGWEVQETQYF. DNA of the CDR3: TGTGCCAGCAGCGTAGGGTGGGAGGTCCAAGAGACCCAGTACTTC.